This T cell receptor beta chain originates from a study of OX40 agonist ivuxolimab in advanced cancers. Turning to this clone: Its antigen is not known.

Method: immunoSEQ multiplex PCR; TCRdb's copy keeps in-frame clones and lacks some. The repertoire has just under 20,000 clones, 74% of them found once; the top ten carry roughly 32%. General study points: It was not determined which antigens were specifically recognized by the peripheral T cells that had undergone clonal expansion.

This TCR came from an adult with an advanced solid tumor such as melanoma, head and neck, liver or kidney cancer. The sample was CD4+ or CD8+ T cells sorted from blood, taken in a trial of the OX40 agonist ivuxolimab.

The CDR3 DNA sequence: TGTGCCAGCAGCCCCGGGCTGGGGATTTCCTACGAGCAGTACTTC. It yields the protein CASSPGLGISYEQYF. This rearrangement joins TRBV11-2 to TRBJ2-7; D remains ambiguous. The V and J ends lost 5 bases and 1 base respectively, with 15 bases between them. The CDR3 is 15 residues long. CDR1 SGHAT and CDR2 FQNNGV come from the germline V gene.